This T cell receptor beta chain was sequenced for a study of control samples from healthy donors and cancer patients. The CDR3 extends over 13 amino acids. Germline assignment: CDR1 SGHAT and CDR2 FQNNGV. The V and J ends lost 5 bases and 8 bases, in that order; junction bases with no gene match: 3. Assay: immunoSEQ multiplex PCR; the TCRdb copy retains only in-frame clones and omits some. The data contain about 170,000 clones, roughly 91% of them singletons. The count of this clone is one. The receptor's source is a woman between 25 and 40 years old in good health. The chain is built from TRBV11-2 and TRBJ1-2, with 12 nucleotides matching TRBD1. Sequenced sample: blood. CDR3 sequence: CASSRGTGGGYTF. In DNA, the CDR3 is TGTGCCAGCAGCCGCGGGACAGGGGGCGGCTACACCTTC.